In its sample, the clone carrying this T cell receptor beta chain was seen a few times. Germline-derived CDR1 and CDR2 are MNHNS and SASEGT. The CDR3 length is 16 residues. TCRdb reprocessed the PCR reads with MiXCR, giving one entry per CDR3 protein. The data contain 4,500 to 5,500 distinct CDR3 sequences, 35% to 50% of them singletons. Samples came from patients with localized non-small cell lung adenocarcinoma. This sample is drawn from a study of CD4 and CD8 cells across lung adenocarcinoma regions. Sequenced input: CD4+ T cells from the margin of a lung tumor. V and J are TRBV6-1 and TRBJ2-1; 8 bases line up with TRBD2. Judging by the DNA end, TRBJ2-7 fits better; the J call may be wrong. The clonotype originates from a female donor with lung adenocarcinoma. The CD4 and CD8 labels of this study may be unreliable. In nucleotides, the CDR3 is TGTGCCAGCAGTCGTACCGGGACTAGGGGAGATTACGAGCAGTACTTC. As protein: CASSRTGTRGDYEQYF.